This entry lists 3 T cell receptor beta chains sequenced from one sample in a study of OX40 agonist ivuxolimab in advanced cancers. Assay used: immunoSEQ multiplex PCR; TCRdb lists only in-frame clones, some missing. The profile shows around 95,000 clones, about 91% of them singletons. This specimen consisted of CD4+ or CD8+ T cells sorted from blood, obtained in a trial of the OX40 agonist ivuxolimab. Receptor source: an adult with an advanced solid tumor such as melanoma, head and neck, liver or kidney cancer.

The chain joins TRBV5-1 to TRBJ1-1; D unresolved. The germline V and J ends were trimmed by 2 bases and 4 bases, with 3 bases remaining between them. Germline V gene sequence: CDR1 SGHRS, CDR2 YFSETQ. This CDR3 has 11 residues. Here the CDR3 DNA reads TGCGCCAGCAGCTTCGGCACTGAAGCTTTCTTT. This codes for CASSFGTEAFF.

V usage is TRBV4-1 and J usage is TRBJ2-7, with 13 bases lining up with TRBD2. Germline CDR1 is MGHRA and CDR2 is YSYEKL. V was clipped by 4 bases and J by 3 bases; unmatched bases: 12. This CDR3 has 18 amino acids. The CDR3 DNA reads TGCGCCAGCAGCCCTTCGGGACTAGCGGGGCCCAGTCTCTACGAGCAGTACTTC. This gives the protein CASSPSGLAGPSLYEQYF.

The rearrangement joins TRBV7-2 to TRBJ2-7; D unresolved. Germline values: CDR1 SGHTA, CDR2 FQGNSA. The CDR3 spans 15 residues. With 5 bases removed from V and 4 bases from J, the gap between germline ends came to 18 bases. The CDR3 loop reads CASSPYPSTGYEQYF. DNA of the CDR3: TGTGCCAGCAGCCCTTACCCGTCGACTGGTTACGAGCAGTACTTC.